The text below deals with one T cell receptor (beta chain). PBMCs were density-gradient isolated from approximately 9.8 ml fresh blood. RNA served as the template for amplifying TCR beta CDR3 regions. After a first-round RT-PCR with HTBI primers, a second-round multiplex PCR was run. TCRdb recomputed calls from the multiplex PCR reads with MiXCR, one row per CDR3 protein. The sample records about 620,000 distinct CDR3 sequences, approximately 21% being singletons. This entry comes from a study of Graves' ophthalmopathy and Graves' hyperthyroidism. The ends lost 3 bases at V and 0 bases at J; junction bases unmatched: 5. The CDR3 runs to 16 residues. Germline V gives CDR1 KGHSH, CDR2 LQKENI.

The genes are TRBV18 and TRBJ1-3, with 7 bases lining up with TRBD1. Sequenced input: peripheral blood. The receptor was isolated from a woman aged 18 to 35 with stable Graves' hyperthyroidism. Some clones in this sample may be carry-over from other donors' samples. In nucleotides, the CDR3 is TGTGCCAGCTCACCTCGACAGGGAAACTCTGGAAACACCATATATTTT. This gives the protein CASSPRQGNSGNTIYF.